This T cell receptor beta chain was identified in a study of response to subunit inactivated influenza vaccine. The study, taken as a whole, reports: Authors suggested each seasonal influenza vaccination recruits few new T cells.

This clonotype was found a few times. Antigen: not known. The CDR3 contains 16 residues. V lost 4 bases and J lost 0, with 13 bases in between. TCRdb passed the RT-PCR reads through MiXCR, listing each CDR3 protein once. The sample holds over 150,000 distinct CDR3 sequences, around a tenth seen once. The source of this sequence is a man between 50 and 75 years old who received an inactivated influenza vaccine. J is TRBJ1-3 and V is TRBV12-3 or TRBV12-4; D perhaps matches TRBD1 (6 bases). Here the sequenced sample was CD8+ T cells sorted from PBMCs, taken roughly 24 months after vaccination. DNA of the CDR3: TGTGCCAGCAGTTGGACAGATGTTTACTCTGGAAACACCATATATTTT. Translated: CASSWTDVYSGNTIYF.